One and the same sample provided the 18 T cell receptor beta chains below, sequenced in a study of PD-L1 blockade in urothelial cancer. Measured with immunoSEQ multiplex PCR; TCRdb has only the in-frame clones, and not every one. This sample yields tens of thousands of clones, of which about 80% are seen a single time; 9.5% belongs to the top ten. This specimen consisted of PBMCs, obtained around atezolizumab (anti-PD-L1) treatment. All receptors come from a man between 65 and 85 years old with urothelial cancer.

The CDR3 nucleotides read TGTGCCAGCACCACGGGGAACCTAGCCAAAAACATTCAGTACTTC. Translation gives CASTTGNLAKNIQYF. V gene TRBV6-1 combines with J gene TRBJ2-4; possibly TRBD2 for D (5 bases). Germline V lookup: CDR1 MNHNS, CDR2 SASEGT. The CDR3 is 15 residues long. V lost 7 bases to trimming and J lost 0 bases, with 13 bases between them.

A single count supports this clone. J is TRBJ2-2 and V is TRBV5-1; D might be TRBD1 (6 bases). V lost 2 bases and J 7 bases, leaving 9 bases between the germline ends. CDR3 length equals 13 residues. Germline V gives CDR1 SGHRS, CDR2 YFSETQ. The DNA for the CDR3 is TGCGCCAGCAGCTTACAGGGCCACGGGGAGCTGTTTTTT. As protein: CASSLQGHGELFF.

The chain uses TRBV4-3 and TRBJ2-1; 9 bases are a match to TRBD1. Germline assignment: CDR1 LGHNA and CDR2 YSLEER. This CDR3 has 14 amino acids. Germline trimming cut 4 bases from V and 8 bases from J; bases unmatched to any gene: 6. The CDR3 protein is CASSPGTGMDEQFF. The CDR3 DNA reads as TGCGCCAGCAGCCCCGGGACAGGGATGGATGAGCAGTTCTTC.

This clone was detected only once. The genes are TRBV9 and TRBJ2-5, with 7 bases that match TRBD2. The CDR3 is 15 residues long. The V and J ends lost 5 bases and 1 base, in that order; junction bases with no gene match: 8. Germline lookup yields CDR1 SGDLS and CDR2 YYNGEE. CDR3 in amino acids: CASSRMSGAQETQYF. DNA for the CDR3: TGTGCCAGCAGTCGTATGAGCGGGGCCCAAGAGACCCAGTACTTC.

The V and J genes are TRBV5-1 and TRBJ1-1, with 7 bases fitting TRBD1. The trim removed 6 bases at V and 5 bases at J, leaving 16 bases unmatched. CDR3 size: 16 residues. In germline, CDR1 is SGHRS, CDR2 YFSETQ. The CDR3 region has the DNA TGCGCCAGCACCATCAGGGGGGACAGAGTTGCGACTGAAGCTTTCTTT. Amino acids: CASTIRGDRVATEAFF.

The DNA for the CDR3 is TGTGCCAGCAGCTGGGACGGCGGGGACGAGCAGTACTTC. Its translation: CASSWDGGDEQYF. The rearrangement uses TRBV9 and TRBJ2-7; D might be TRBD2 (6 bases). The CDR3 has 13 residues. The germline V and J ends were trimmed by 4 bases and 5 bases, with 13 bases remaining between them. Germline V gene sequence: CDR1 SGDLS, CDR2 YYNGEE.

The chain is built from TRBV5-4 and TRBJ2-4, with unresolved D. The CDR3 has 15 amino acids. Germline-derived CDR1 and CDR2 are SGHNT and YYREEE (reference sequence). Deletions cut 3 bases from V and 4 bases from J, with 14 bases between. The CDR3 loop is CASSSPLEWKNIQYF. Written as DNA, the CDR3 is TGTGCCAGCAGCTCCCCCTTAGAGTGGAAAAACATTCAGTACTTC.

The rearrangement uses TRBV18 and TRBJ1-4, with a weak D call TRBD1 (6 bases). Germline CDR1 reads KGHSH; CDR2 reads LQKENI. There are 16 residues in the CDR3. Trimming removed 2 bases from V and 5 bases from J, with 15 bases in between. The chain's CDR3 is CASSPSVRTENEKLFF. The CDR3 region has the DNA TGTGCCAGCTCACCAAGTGTTAGGACAGAGAATGAAAAACTGTTTTTT.

CDR3 in amino acids: CASSPPGLVSGELFF. DNA for the CDR3: TGTGCCAGCAGCCCGCCGGGACTAGTTTCCGGGGAGCTGTTTTTT. This chain connects TRBV11-3 to TRBJ2-2; 8 positions agree with TRBD2. With 5 bases clipped from V and 6 bases from J, the junction kept 8 bases outside the gene matches. This CDR3 region has 15 residues. Per the germline V gene, CDR1 is SGHNT and CDR2 is YENEEA.

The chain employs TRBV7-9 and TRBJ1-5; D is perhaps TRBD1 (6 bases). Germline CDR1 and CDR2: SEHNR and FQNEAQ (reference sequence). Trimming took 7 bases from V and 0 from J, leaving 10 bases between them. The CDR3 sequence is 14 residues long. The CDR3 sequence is CASKGHDSNQPQHF. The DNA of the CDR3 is TGTGCCAGCAAGGGACACGATAGCAATCAGCCCCAGCATTTT.

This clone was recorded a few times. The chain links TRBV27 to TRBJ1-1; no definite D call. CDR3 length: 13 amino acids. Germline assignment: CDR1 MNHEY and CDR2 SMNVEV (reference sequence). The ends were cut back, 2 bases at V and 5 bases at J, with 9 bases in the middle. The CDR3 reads CASSLGRRTEAFF. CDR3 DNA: TGTGCCAGCAGTTTAGGGAGAAGGACTGAAGCTTTCTTT.

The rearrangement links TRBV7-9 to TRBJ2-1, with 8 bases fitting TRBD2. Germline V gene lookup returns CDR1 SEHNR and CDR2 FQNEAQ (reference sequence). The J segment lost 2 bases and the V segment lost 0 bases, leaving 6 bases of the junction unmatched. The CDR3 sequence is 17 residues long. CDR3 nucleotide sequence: TGTGCCAGCAGCTTAGCGCGTTCGGGGGGGGCCTACAATGAGCAGTTCTTC. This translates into CASSLARSGGAYNEQFF.

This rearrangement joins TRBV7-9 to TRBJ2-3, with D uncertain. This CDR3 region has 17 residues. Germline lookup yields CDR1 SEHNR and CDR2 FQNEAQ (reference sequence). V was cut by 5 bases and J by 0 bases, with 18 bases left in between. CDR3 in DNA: TGTGCCAGCAGCCCCCCCTTGACAAGTCGTAGCACAGATACGCAGTATTTT. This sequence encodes CASSPPLTSRSTDTQYF.

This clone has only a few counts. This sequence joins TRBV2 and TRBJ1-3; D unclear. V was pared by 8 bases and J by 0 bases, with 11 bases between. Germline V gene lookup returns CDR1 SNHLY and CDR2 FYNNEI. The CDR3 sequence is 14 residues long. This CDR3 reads CASRGISSGNTIYF. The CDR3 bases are TGTGCCAGCCGAGGGATTTCCTCTGGAAACACCATATATTTT.

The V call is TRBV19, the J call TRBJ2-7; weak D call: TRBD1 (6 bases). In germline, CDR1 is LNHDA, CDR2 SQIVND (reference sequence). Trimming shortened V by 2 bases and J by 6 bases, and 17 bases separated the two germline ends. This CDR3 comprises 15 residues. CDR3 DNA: TGTGCCAGTAGTATAAGACAGGAGGCCGCGGCCGAGCAGTACTTC. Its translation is CASSIRQEAAAEQYF.

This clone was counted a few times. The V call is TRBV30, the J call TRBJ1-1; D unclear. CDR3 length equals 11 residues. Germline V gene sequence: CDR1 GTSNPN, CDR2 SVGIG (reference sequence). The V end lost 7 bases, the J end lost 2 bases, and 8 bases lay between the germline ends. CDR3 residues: CASERNTEAFF. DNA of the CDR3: TGTGCCTCGGAGAGAAACACTGAAGCTTTCTTT.

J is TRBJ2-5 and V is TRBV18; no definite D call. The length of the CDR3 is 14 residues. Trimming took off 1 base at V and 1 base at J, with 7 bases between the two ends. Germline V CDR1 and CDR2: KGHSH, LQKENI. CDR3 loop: CASSPRQAQETQYF. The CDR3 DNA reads TGTGCCAGCTCACCACGGCAGGCCCAAGAGACCCAGTACTTC.

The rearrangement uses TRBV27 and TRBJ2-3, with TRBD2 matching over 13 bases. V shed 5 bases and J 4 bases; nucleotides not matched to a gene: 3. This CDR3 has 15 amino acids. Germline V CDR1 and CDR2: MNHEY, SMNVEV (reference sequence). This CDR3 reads CASSPTSGGADTQYF. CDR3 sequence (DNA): TGTGCCAGCAGTCCAACTAGCGGGGGGGCAGATACGCAGTATTTT.